Following are 24 T cell receptor beta chains from one sample sequenced in a study of blood T cell repertoires in COVID-19. Generated by immunoSEQ multiplex PCR, the TCRdb table keeps only in-frame clones and is missing some. Among a few hundred thousand clones listed, roughly 83% were seen once. Input material: peripheral blood. The receptors stem from a man in his 60s who had recovered from COVID-19.

This sequence joins TRBV6-5 and TRBJ1-4; 7 bases are shared with TRBD1. V lost 5 bases to trimming and J lost 6 bases; unmatched junction nucleotides: 3. Germline CDR1 reads MNHEY; CDR2 reads SVGAGI. This CDR3 comprises 13 residues. The chain's CDR3 is CASSIDRDEKLFF. In DNA form, the CDR3 reads TGTGCCAGCAGTATTGACAGGGATGAAAAACTGTTTTTT.

This chain uses TRBV3-1 (or the pseudogene TRBV3-2) with TRBJ2-3, with D perhaps matching TRBD2 (5 bases). Looked up from germline, CDR1 is LGHDT and CDR2 is YNNKEL (reference sequence). The CDR3 loop spans 13 amino acids. Trimming cost V 2 bases and J 10 bases, with 13 bases left between them. For the CDR3, the DNA is TGTGCCAGCAGCCAACACACTAGAGGTTCGCAGTATTTT. As protein: CASSQHTRGSQYF.

The gene calls are TRBV5-1 and TRBJ1-2; TRBD1 is a possible D gene (6 bases). Germline V CDR1 and CDR2: SGHRS, YFSETQ. V dropped 4 bases and J dropped 7 bases, with 14 bases sitting between them. This CDR3 has 13 residues. The CDR3 is CASSRDTTGGYTF. For the CDR3, the DNA is TGCGCCAGCAGCCGGGACACCACCGGTGGCTACACCTTC.

This rearrangement joins TRBV11-2 to TRBJ2-3; maybe TRBD2 (6 bases). The V and J ends lost 6 bases and 2 bases respectively, with 12 bases between them. Germline-derived CDR1 and CDR2 are SGHAT and FQNNGV. The CDR3 spans 14 residues. In DNA, the CDR3 is TGTGCCAGCAGGGACGGGAGTGTCACAGATACGCAGTATTTT. Translating it yields CASRDGSVTDTQYF. Complete variable domain (other parts from reference TRBV11-2 and TRBJ2-3): EAGVAQSPRYKIIEKRQSVAFWCNPISGHATLYWYQQILGQGPKLLIQFQNNGVVDDSQLPKDRFSAERLKGVDSTLKIQPAKLEDSAVYLCASRDGSVTDTQYFGPGTRLTVL.

The genes are TRBV14 and TRBJ2-2; D unresolved. Trimming took off 1 base at V and 6 bases at J, with 6 bases between the two ends. The germline CDR1 and CDR2 sequences are SGHDN and FVKESK. The CDR3 has 13 amino acids. This CDR3 reads CASSQASAGELFF. The CDR3 DNA reads TGTGCCAGCAGCCAAGCCTCTGCCGGGGAGCTGTTTTTT.

There are a few counts of this clone. The chain employs TRBV7-8 and TRBJ2-1, with D possibly being TRBD2 (6 bases). Germline CDR1 SGHVS, CDR2 FQNEAQ. The CDR3 runs 15 residues. V was cut by 5 bases and J by 1 base, with 12 bases left in between. Here the CDR3 reads CASSQGGGSYNEQFF. CDR3 DNA sequence: TGTGCCAGCAGCCAGGGCGGAGGGTCCTACAATGAGCAGTTCTTC.

This clone came up a few times. J is TRBJ2-7 and V is TRBV28, with TRBD1 identical over 7 bases. The CDR3 covers 16 residues. The V segment lost 5 bases and the J segment 2 bases; nucleotides outside the gene matches: 12. Germline V gives CDR1 MDHEN, CDR2 SYDVKM. CDR3 loop: CASSTTRQGPAYEQYF. The CDR3 DNA is TGTGCCAGCAGTACAACACGACAGGGTCCAGCCTACGAGCAGTACTTC.

The chain recombines TRBV30 with TRBJ1-1; D is ambiguous. Germline CDR1 is GTSNPN and CDR2 is SVGIG (reference sequence). The CDR3 length is 13 residues. V was trimmed by 1 base and J by 1 base, leaving 7 bases between them. CDR3 amino acids: CAWSAGWNTEAFF. The DNA for the CDR3 is TGTGCCTGGAGTGCAGGATGGAACACTGAAGCTTTCTTT.

The chain couples TRBV18 to TRBJ2-5; the D gene is possibly TRBD2 (6 bases). The CDR3 length is 13 residues. The V gene's germline CDR1 is KGHSH and CDR2 LQKENI. Trimming left V 4 bases short and J 3 bases short, with 9 bases between. This CDR3 is CASSRSGEETQYF. In nucleotides, the CDR3 is TGTGCCAGCTCACGTTCGGGGGAAGAGACCCAGTACTTC.

The chain recombines TRBV7-9 with TRBJ2-3; D might be TRBD1 (5 bases). CDR3 length: 18 residues. Trimming left V 5 bases short and J 0 bases short, with 21 bases between. The germline V gene encodes CDR1 SEHNR and CDR2 FQNEAQ (reference sequence). CDR3 nucleotides: TGTGCCAGCAGCCCCAGGGCCGAGTCCGCCCTTAGCACAGATACGCAGTATTTT. This encodes CASSPRAESALSTDTQYF.

The rearrangement uses TRBV5-1 and TRBJ2-1; D is uncertain. From germline, CDR1 is SGHRS and CDR2 YFSETQ. This CDR3 spans 12 amino acids. V was pared by 0 bases and J by 6 bases, with 4 bases between. This CDR3 is CASSLGVNEQFF. The CDR3 DNA sequence: TGCGCCAGCAGCTTGGGAGTCAATGAGCAGTTCTTC. Complete variable domain (other parts from reference TRBV5-1 and TRBJ2-1): KAGVTQTPRYLIKTRGQQVTLSCSPISGHRSVSWYQQTPGQGLQFLFEYFSETQRNKGNFPGRFSGRQFSNSRSEMNVSTLELGDSALYLCASSLGVNEQFFGPGTRLTVL.

This chain links TRBV5-1 with TRBJ2-7; D unclear. This CDR3 spans 13 amino acids. The V end was cut by 0 bases, the J end by 7 bases, with 11 bases between. The germline gives CDR1 SGHRS, CDR2 YFSETQ. CDR3 amino acids: CASSLVLGQEQYF. CDR3 in DNA: TGCGCCAGCAGCTTGGTCCTGGGCCAGGAGCAGTACTTC.

This clone was recorded many times. The chain links TRBV7-9 to TRBJ2-7; D unclear. The ends were cut back, 0 bases at V and 4 bases at J, with 10 bases in the middle. The CDR3 totals 14 residues. In germline, CDR1 is SEHNR, CDR2 FQNEAQ (reference sequence). CDR3 amino acids: CASSLAPLLYEQYF. In nucleotides, the CDR3 is TGTGCCAGCAGCTTAGCCCCCCTATTATACGAGCAGTACTTC.

The rearrangement uses TRBV7-8 and TRBJ1-1, with D unclear. This CDR3 spans 13 amino acids. The germline gives CDR1 SGHVS, CDR2 FQNEAQ. V dropped 5 bases and J dropped 8 bases, with 15 bases sitting between them. This CDR3 reads CASSLAGSPEAFF. The CDR3 region has the DNA TGTGCCAGCAGCCTCGCGGGGTCCCCCGAAGCTTTCTTT.

The count of this clone is one. The genes are TRBV2 and TRBJ2-7, with D possibly being TRBD2 (5 bases). V gave up 7 bases and J gave up 3 bases, with 13 bases separating them. This CDR3 is built from 13 residues. Looked up from germline, CDR1 is SNHLY and CDR2 is FYNNEI. CDR3 loop: CASTTGLNYEQYF. The CDR3 coding sequence is TGTGCCAGCACAACCGGACTGAACTACGAGCAGTACTTC.

The chain combines TRBV18 with TRBJ1-3; unclear D gene. Germline CDR1 KGHSH, CDR2 LQKENI. Trimming cost V 2 bases and J 4 bases, with 21 bases left between them. The CDR3 runs 18 residues. CDR3: CASSPYDSKGARGNTIYF. The CDR3 bases are TGTGCCAGCTCACCATACGATTCCAAGGGAGCTCGCGGAAACACCATATATTTT. Full variable domain (rest looked up from reference TRBV18 and TRBJ1-3): NAGVMQNPRHLVRRRGQEARLRCSPMKGHSHVYWYRQLPEEGLKFMVYLQKENIIDESGMPKERFSAEFPKEGPSILRIQQVVRGDSAAYFCASSPYDSKGARGNTIYFGEGSWLTVV.

The rearrangement joins TRBV27 to TRBJ2-7, with D perhaps matching TRBD1 (6 bases). Germline CDR1 is MNHEY and CDR2 is SMNVEV (reference sequence). The CDR3 contains 16 residues. The germline V and J ends were trimmed by 2 bases and 3 bases, with 17 bases remaining between them. The CDR3 DNA reads TGTGCCAGCAGTTTAGGCCGGGACACCCGCCACTACGAGCAGTACTTC. It specifies CASSLGRDTRHYEQYF.

The chain carries TRBV6-6 and TRBJ2-1, with D perhaps TRBD1 (5 bases). The CDR3 contains 11 residues. Trimming cost V 6 bases and J 9 bases, with 9 bases left between them. The germline gives CDR1 MNHNY, CDR2 SVGAGI (reference sequence). The CDR3 bases are TGTGCCAGCAGCAGCAGGGTTGAGCAGTTCTTC. Its protein product is CASSSRVEQFF.

V and J are TRBV7-3 and TRBJ2-1, with 12 bases matching TRBD1. The V gene end was trimmed by 5 bases and the J gene end by 7 bases; junction bases not matched to a gene: 6. There are 15 residues in the CDR3. The germline gives CDR1 SGHTA, CDR2 FQGTGA. The CDR3 DNA reads as TGTGCCAGCAGCGGCCGGGACAGGGGGCTTAATGAGCAGTTCTTC. It encodes CASSGRDRGLNEQFF.

The chain recombines TRBV29-1 with TRBJ2-1, with 9 bases that match TRBD2. This CDR3 has 14 amino acids. The J segment lost 5 bases and the V segment lost 6 bases, leaving 8 bases of the junction unmatched. CDR1 is SQVTM and CDR2 is ANQGSEA in the germline V gene. The DNA of the CDR3 is TGCAGCGTCCAACCGACTAGCGGAAACAATGAGCAGTTCTTC. Its protein is CSVQPTSGNNEQFF.

This chain uses TRBV20-1 with TRBJ2-3, with D perhaps TRBD2 (6 bases). The germline V and J ends were trimmed by 3 bases and 5 bases, with 12 bases remaining between them. Germline values: CDR1 DFQATT, CDR2 SNEGSKA (reference sequence). The CDR3 contains 13 residues. The CDR3 is CSASSSGEDTQYF. CDR3 nucleotides: TGCAGTGCTAGTTCGTCGGGGGAAGATACGCAGTATTTT.

The chain has TRBV4-1 and TRBJ2-3; 7 positions agree with TRBD2. V shed 0 bases, J shed 2 bases, and the junction held 8 bases outside the gene matches. The length of the CDR3 is 17 residues. Per the germline V gene, CDR1 is MGHRA and CDR2 is YSYEKL. CDR3 region: CASSQDSGKRVTDTQYF. DNA of the CDR3: TGCGCCAGCAGCCAAGACAGCGGGAAACGGGTCACAGATACGCAGTATTTT.

The chain employs TRBV7-9 and TRBJ2-5; a weak D match, TRBD1 (5 bases). Germline V gene sequence: CDR1 SEHNR, CDR2 FQNEAQ (reference sequence). V was cut by 3 bases and J by 5 bases, with 16 bases left in between. The CDR3 sequence is 15 residues long. The CDR3 protein is CASSLGRQFGETQYF. DNA of the CDR3: TGTGCCAGCAGCTTGGGGCGACAGTTTGGGGAGACCCAGTACTTC.

V usage is TRBV7-9 and J usage is TRBJ2-7, with 8 bases identical to TRBD1. With V trimmed by 2 bases and J by 0 bases, 3 bases remained unmatched. CDR1 is SEHNR, CDR2 FQNEAQ, per germline (reference sequence). This CDR3 comprises 15 residues. The CDR3 is CASSLLGTGSYEQYF. The CDR3 DNA is TGTGCCAGCAGCTTATTAGGGACAGGCTCCTACGAGCAGTACTTC.